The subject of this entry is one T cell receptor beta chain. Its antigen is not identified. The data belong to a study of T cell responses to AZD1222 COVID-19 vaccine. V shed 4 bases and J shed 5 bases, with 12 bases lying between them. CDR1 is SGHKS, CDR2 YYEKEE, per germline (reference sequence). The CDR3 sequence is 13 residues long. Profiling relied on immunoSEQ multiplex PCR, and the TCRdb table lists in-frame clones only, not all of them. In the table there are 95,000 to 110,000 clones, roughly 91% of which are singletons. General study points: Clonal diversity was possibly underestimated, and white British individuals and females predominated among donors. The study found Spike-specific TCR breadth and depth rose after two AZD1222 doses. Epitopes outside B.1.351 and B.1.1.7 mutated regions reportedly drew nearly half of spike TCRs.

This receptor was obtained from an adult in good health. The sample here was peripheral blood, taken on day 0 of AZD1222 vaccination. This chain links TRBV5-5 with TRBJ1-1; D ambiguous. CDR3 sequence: CASSLTLGTEAFF. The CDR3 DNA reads TGTGCCAGCAGCCTGACGCTGGGGACTGAAGCTTTCTTT.